This TCR beta chain was identified in a study of regulatory T cells in long-lasting Graves disease. Sample time point: newly diagnosed GD, antithyroid drugs for less than 3 months. Researchers made the TCR library from RNA that was extracted from PBMCs. As a group, patients came from one endocrinology department in Xi'an, China. Only a few counts were recorded for this clonotype. Both iRepertoire HTBI primers and Arm-PCR of CDR3 regions were used to build the TCR beta libraries. In the source study's methods: Segment identification across samples yielded 62 TRBV and some 13 TRBJ segments. One entry per CDR3 protein results from TCRdb running MiXCR on the multiplex PCR reads. Here the V and J calls rest on TCRdb's processing, not on the authors' analysis. The sample holds 530,000 or so distinct CDR3 sequences, about 16% seen once. The sample also formed part of further work on T cells in Graves' hyperthyroidism and ophthalmopathy. As that study records: HTBI primers were used for first-round RT-PCR of the TCR CDR3.

Sample: peripheral blood mononuclear cells (PBMCs), taken at new diagnosis, from a patient treated with antithyroid drugs. The TCR was taken from a man aged 18 to 30 with Graves disease.

This CDR3 reads CASSPLGGETDTQYF. CDR3 nucleotides: TGTGCCAGCAGCCCGTTAGGGGGAGAAACAGATACGCAGTATTTT. The chain combines TRBV7-6 with TRBJ2-3; weak D call: TRBD1 (6 bases). V dropped 5 bases and J dropped 3 bases, with 15 bases sitting between them. Germline V gene data show CDR1 as SGHVS and CDR2 as FNYEAQ. This CDR3 contains 15 residues.